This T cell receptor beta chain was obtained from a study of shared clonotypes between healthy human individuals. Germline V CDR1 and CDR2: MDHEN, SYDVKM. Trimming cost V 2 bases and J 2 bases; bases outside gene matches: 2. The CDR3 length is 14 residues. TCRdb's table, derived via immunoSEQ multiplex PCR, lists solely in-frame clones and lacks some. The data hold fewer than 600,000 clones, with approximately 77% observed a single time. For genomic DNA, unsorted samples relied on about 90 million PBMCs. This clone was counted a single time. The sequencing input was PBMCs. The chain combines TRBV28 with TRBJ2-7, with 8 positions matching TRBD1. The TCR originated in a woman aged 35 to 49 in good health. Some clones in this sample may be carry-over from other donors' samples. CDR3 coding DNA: TGTGCCAGCAGTTTACCGACAGGGGCCTACGAGCAGTACTTC. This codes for CASSLPTGAYEQYF.